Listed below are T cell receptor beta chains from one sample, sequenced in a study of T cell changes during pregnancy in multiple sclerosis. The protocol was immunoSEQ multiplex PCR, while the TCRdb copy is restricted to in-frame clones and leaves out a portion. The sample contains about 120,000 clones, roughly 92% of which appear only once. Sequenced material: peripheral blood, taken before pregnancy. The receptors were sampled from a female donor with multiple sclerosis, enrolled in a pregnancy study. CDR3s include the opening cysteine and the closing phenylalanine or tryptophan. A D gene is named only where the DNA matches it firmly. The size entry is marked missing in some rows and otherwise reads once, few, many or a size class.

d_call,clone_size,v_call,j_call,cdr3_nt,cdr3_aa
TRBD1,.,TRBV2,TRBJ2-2,TGTGCCAGCAAACAGCAGGGGGCGAACACCGGGGAGCTGTTTTTT,CASKQQGANTGELFF
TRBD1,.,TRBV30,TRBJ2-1,TGTGCCTGGGACAGGGGCCCTTGGGAGAATGAGCAGTTCTTC,CAWDRGPWENEQFF
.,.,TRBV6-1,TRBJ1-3,TGTGCCAGCAGTGAACTTCCCTGGGGGGGTAAAGGAAACACCATATATTTT,CASSELPWGGKGNTIYF
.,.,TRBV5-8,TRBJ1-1,TGTGCCAGCAGCTCCGTCTCCTCCATGGGCGCTGAAGCTTTCTTT,CASSSVSSMGAEAFF
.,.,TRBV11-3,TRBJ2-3,TGTGCCAGCAGTAAACGCGGGGGCCTCACAGATACGCAGTATTTT,CASSKRGGLTDTQYF
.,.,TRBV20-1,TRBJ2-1,TGCAGTGCTAGAGGGGCGGGTGAGCAGTTCTTC,CSARGAGEQFF
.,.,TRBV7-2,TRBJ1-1,TGTGCCAGCAGCTTAGCCGGTCGACAGGCGAACACTGAAGCTTTCTTT,CASSLAGRQANTEAFF
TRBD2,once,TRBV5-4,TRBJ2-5,TGTGCCAGCAGCGAAGGTGGAGCGGGGGGTCAAGAGACCCAGTACTTC,CASSEGGAGGQETQYF
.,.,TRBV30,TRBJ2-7,TGTGCCTGGAGTACAGGAACCTACGAGCAGTACTTC,CAWSTGTYEQYF
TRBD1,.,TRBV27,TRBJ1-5,TGTGCCAGCAGTTTAGGCGGACAGGGAAATCAGCCCCAGCATTTT,CASSLGGQGNQPQHF
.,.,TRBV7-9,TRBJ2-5,TGTGCCAGCAGCTTTAACGGGATGAGAGAGACCCAGTACTTC,CASSFNGMRETQYF
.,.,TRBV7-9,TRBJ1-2,TGTGCCAGCAGCTTAGCGAGCGCCGGTGGCTACACCTTC,CASSLASAGGYTF
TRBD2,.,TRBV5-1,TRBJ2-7,TGCGCCAGCAGCTTCGGGACTAGTGGGATCTACGAGCAGTACTTC,CASSFGTSGIYEQYF
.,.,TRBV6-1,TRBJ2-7,TGTGCCAGCAGTGAAAACACAGGTTCCTCCTACGAGCAGTACTTC,CASSENTGSSYEQYF
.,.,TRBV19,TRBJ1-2,TGTGCCAGTAAGAGAGGATTCCGTAGCTATGGCTACACCTTC,CASKRGFRSYGYTF
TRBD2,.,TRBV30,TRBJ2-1,TGTGCCTGGAGCTGGACTAGCGGCCCCGATGTTGAGCAGTTCTTC,CAWSWTSGPDVEQFF
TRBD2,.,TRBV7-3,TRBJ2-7,TGTGCCAGCAGCTCTCCGGGGAGGGCCGACGAGCAGTACTTC,CASSSPGRADEQYF
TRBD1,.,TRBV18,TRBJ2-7,TGTGCCAGCTCACCAGAGTACAGGGGGCGAAGGAACGAGCAGTACTTC,CASSPEYRGRRNEQYF
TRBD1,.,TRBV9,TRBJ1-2,TGTGCCAGCAGCGTAGAACAGGGGGCGAGCTATGGCTACACCTTC,CASSVEQGASYGYTF
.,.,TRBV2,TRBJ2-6,TGTGCCAGCAGCTGGACAGCTGGGGCCAACGTCCTGACTTTC,CASSWTAGANVLTF
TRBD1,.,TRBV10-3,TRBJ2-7,TGTGCCACCGCGAAGGGGACAGGGGCCTCCTACGAGCAGTACTTC,CATAKGTGASYEQYF
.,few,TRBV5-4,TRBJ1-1,TGTGCCAGCAGCTTGGGTCAGGTTAACACTGAAGCTTTCTTT,CASSLGQVNTEAFF
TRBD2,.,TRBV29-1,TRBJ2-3,TGCAGCGTTGTCGGGGGGGCATCTAGCACAGATACGCAGTATTTT,CSVVGGASSTDTQYF
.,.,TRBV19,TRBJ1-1,TGTGCCAGTAGTTTCAGACAGCCGAACACTGAAGCTTTCTTT,CASSFRQPNTEAFF
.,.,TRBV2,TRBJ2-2,TGTGCCAGCAGTGTAACAGGGATCACCGGGGAGCTGTTTTTT,CASSVTGITGELFF
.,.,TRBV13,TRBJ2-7,TGTGCCAGCAGCTCCCAGGGATTCTCCTACGAGCAGTACTTC,CASSSQGFSYEQYF
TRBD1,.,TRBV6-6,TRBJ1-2,TGTGCCAGCACCCTAGATGGGACAGGGTATGGCTACACCTTC,CASTLDGTGYGYTF
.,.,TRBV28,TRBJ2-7,TGTGCCAGCAGTCTTCCAGGGGTAACCTGCGAGCAGTACTTC,CASSLPGVTCEQYF
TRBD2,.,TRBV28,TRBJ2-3,TGTGCCAGCAGTCCCTCGATAGCGGGATTTGGGGCCGATACGCAGTATTTT,CASSPSIAGFGADTQYF
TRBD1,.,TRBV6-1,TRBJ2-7,TGTGCCAGCAGTGGACGACAGGGAAGCTCCTACGAGCAGTACTTC,CASSGRQGSSYEQYF
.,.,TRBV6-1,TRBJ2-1,TGTGCCAGCAGTCCATCGCGGGAGCAGTTCTTC,CASSPSREQFF
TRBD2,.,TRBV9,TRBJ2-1,TGTGCCAGCAGCGTAGGGATCACAGGGGTAGCGGGAGGGCACAACAATGAGCAGTTCTTC,CASSVGITGVAGGHNNEQFF
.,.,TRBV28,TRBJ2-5,TGTGCCAGCAGTTTACAGGGAAGTGAGACCCAGTACTTC,CASSLQGSETQYF
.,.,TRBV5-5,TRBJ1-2,TGTGCCAGCAGCTTGGACAGGGCCTATGGCTACACCTTC,CASSLDRAYGYTF
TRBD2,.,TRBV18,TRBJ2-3,TGTGCCAGCTCACCACCGGGTCTAGCGGGAGGAGGAGATACGCAGTATTTT,CASSPPGLAGGGDTQYF
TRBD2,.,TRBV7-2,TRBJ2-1,TGTGCCAGCAGCTTAGGGGATCCGGGACTAGCGGGAGGCAATGAGCAGTTCTTC,CASSLGDPGLAGGNEQFF
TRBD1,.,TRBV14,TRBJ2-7,TGTGCCAGCAGCCAAGACCGGGACAGGTACCTTCGCCACGAGCAGTACTTC,CASSQDRDRYLRHEQYF
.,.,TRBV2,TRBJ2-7,TGTGCCAGCAGTGTCCACATCGAGCGGAACTTC,CASSVHIERNF
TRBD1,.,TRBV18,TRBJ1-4,TGTGCCAGCTCAAGGGGGCAGGTGTCAACTAATGAAAAACTGTTTTTT,CASSRGQVSTNEKLFF
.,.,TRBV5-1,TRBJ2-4,TGCGCCAGCAGCTTGGGCGTAGCCAAAAACATTCAGTACTTC,CASSLGVAKNIQYF
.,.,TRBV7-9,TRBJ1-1,TGTGCCAGCAGCTTAGGGGCGGGTGAAGCTTTCTTT,CASSLGAGEAFF
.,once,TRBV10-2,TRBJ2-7,TGCGCCAGCAGTGACGGTTATGAGGCGGGATGGAAGTACTTC,CASSDGYEAGWKYF
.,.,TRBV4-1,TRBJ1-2,TGCGCCAGCAGCCAAGATCTACAGCGGAACTATGGCTACACCTTC,CASSQDLQRNYGYTF
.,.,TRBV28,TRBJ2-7,TGTGCCAGCAGGCCCCAGGGTCGTGGGCGCATTGACGAGCAGTACTTC,CASRPQGRGRIDEQYF
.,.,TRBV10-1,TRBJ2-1,TGCGCCAGCAGTGATGGAGAGCCCGGGGATGAGCAGTTCTTC,CASSDGEPGDEQFF
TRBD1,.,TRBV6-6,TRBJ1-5,TGTGCCAGCGATCAGGGGGGCAATCAGCCCCAGCATTTT,CASDQGGNQPQHF
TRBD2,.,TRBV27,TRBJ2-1,TGTGCCAGCAGTTTTAAACTAGCGGGAGGGCTCATCGCCTACAATGAGCAGTTCTTC,CASSFKLAGGLIAYNEQFF